This TCR beta chain was identified in a study of T cell responses to AZD1222 COVID-19 vaccine. Study summary: Pooled samples include second doses given at about 4 or 12 weeks.

This clone appeared once. Sequencing used immunoSEQ multiplex PCR; TCRdb keeps in-frame clones, though not all of them. The data show about 120,000 clones, 80% to 95% seen once. From germline, CDR1 is SGHRS and CDR2 YFSETQ. V lost 0 bases to trimming and J lost 6 bases, with 13 bases between them. The CDR3 consists of 14 residues. The material was peripheral blood, obtained on day 0 of AZD1222 vaccination. This chain joins TRBV5-1 and TRBJ2-7; tentatively, D is TRBD2 (5 bases). This TCR was sampled from an adult in good health. CDR3 sequence (DNA): TGCGCCAGCAGCTTGGACCCTAGCCAAAGCGAGCAGTACTTC. Translating it yields CASSLDPSQSEQYF. The whole variable domain, remainder taken from reference TRBV5-1 and TRBJ2-7, is KAGVTQTPRYLIKTRGQQVTLSCSPISGHRSVSWYQQTPGQGLQFLFEYFSETQRNKGNFPGRFSGRQFSNSRSEMNVSTLELGDSALYLCASSLDPSQSEQYFGPGTRLTVT.